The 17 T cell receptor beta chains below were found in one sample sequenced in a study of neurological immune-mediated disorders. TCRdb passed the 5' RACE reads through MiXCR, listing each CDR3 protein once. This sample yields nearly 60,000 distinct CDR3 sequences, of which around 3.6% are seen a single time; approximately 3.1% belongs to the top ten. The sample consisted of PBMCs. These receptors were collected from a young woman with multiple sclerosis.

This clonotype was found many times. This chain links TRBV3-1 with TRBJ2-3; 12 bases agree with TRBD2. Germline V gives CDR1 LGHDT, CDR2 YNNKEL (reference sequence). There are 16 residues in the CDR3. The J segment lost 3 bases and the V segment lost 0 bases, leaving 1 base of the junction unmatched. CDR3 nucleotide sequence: TGTGCCAGCAGCCAAGATCTAGCGGGAGGGACAGATACGCAGTATTTT. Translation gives CASSQDLAGGTDTQYF.

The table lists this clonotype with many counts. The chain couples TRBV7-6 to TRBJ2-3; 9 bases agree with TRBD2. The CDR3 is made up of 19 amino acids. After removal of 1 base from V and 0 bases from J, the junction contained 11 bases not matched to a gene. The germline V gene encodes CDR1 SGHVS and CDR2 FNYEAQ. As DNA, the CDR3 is TGTGCCAGCAGCTTAGGCCCCCAGGTGCGGGGGGGAAGCACAGATACGCAGTATTTT. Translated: CASSLGPQVRGGSTDTQYF.

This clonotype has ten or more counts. CDR3 coding DNA: TGTGCCAGCAGCCAAGAGCCGGGACTAACAGATACGCAGTATTTT. It yields the protein CASSQEPGLTDTQYF. The rearrangement uses TRBV4-2 and TRBJ2-3, with 7 bases fitting TRBD2. V lost 0 bases and J lost 3; bases outside the gene matches: 3. CDR1 LGHNA and CDR2 YNFKEQ come from the germline V gene. CDR3 length: 15 amino acids.

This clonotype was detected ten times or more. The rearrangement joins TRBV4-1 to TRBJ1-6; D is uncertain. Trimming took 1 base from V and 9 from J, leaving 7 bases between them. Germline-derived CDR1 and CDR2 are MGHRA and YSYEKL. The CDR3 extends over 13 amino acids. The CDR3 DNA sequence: TGCGCCAGCAGCCAAGTGGCCCTTTCACCCCTCCACTTT. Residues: CASSQVALSPLHF.

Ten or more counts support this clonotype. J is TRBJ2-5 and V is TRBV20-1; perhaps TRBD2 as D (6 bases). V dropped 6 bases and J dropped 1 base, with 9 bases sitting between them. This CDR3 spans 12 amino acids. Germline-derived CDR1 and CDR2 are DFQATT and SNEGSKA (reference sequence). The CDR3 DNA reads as TGCAGTGCGGAGGGCGGCCAAGAGACCCAGTACTTC. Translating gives CSAEGGQETQYF.

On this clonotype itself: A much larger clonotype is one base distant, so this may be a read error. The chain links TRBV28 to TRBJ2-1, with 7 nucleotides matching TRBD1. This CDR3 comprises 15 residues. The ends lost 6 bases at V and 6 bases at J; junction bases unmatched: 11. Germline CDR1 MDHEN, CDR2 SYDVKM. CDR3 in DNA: TGTGCCAGCAGCATGACAGGGATCGGACGCAATGAGCAGTTCTTC. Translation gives CASSMTGIGRNEQFF.

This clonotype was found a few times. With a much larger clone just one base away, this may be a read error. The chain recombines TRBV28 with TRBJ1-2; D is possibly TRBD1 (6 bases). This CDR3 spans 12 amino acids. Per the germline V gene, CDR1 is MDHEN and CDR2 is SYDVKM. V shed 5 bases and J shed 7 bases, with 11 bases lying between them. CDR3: CASSTGPVGYTF. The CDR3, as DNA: TGTGCCAGCAGTACAGGGCCGGTTGGCTACACCTTC.

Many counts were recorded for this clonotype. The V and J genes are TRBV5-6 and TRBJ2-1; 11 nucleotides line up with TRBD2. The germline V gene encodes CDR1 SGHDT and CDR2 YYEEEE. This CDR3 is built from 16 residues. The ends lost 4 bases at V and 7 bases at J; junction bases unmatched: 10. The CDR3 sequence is CASSADSGRAGNEQFF. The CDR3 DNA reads TGTGCCAGCAGCGCGGATAGCGGGAGGGCCGGGAATGAGCAGTTCTTC. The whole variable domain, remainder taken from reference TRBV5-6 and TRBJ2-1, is DAGVTQSPTHLIKTRGQQVTLRCSPKSGHDTVSWYQQALGQGPQFIFQYYEEEERQRGNFPDRFSGHQFPNYSSELNVNALLLGDSALYLCASSADSGRAGNEQFFGPGTRLTVL.

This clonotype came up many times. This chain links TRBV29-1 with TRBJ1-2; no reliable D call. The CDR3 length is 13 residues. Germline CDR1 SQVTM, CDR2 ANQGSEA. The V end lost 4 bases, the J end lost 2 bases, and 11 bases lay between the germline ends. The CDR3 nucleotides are TGCAGCGTTGCTTTGTTACAGAACTATGGCTACACCTTC. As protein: CSVALLQNYGYTF.

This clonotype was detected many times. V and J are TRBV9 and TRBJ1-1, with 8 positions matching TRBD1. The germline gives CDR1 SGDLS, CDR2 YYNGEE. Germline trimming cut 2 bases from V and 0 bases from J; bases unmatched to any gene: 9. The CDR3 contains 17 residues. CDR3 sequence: CASSVGYGQGMNTEAFF. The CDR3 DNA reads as TGTGCCAGCAGCGTCGGCTACGGACAGGGTATGAACACTGAAGCTTTCTTT.

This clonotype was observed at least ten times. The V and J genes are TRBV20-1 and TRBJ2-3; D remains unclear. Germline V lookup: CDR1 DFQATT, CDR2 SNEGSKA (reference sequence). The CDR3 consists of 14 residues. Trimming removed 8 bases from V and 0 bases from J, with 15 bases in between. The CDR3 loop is CSTAKRASTDTQYF. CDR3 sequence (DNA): TGCAGTACCGCGAAAAGGGCCAGCACAGATACGCAGTATTTT.

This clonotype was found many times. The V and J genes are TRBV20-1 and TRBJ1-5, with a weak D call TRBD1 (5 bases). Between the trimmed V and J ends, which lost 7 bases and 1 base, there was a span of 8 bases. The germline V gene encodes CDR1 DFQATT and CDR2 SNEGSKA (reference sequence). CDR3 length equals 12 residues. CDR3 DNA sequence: TGCAGTGGACGGGGGAGCAATCAGCCCCAGCATTTT. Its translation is CSGRGSNQPQHF.

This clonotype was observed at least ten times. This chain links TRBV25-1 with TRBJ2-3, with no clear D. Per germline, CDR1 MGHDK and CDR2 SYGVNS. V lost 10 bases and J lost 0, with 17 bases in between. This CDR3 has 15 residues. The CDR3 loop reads CATGLPHGSTDTQYF. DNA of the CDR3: TGTGCCACCGGGCTCCCCCACGGGAGCACAGATACGCAGTATTTT.

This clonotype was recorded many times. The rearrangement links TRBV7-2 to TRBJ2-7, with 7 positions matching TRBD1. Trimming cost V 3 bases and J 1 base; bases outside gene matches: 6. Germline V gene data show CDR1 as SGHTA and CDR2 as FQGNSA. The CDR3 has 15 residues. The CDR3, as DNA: TGTGCCAGCAGCTTCTCCGGGACAGAGTCCTACGAGCAGTACTTC. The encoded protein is CASSFSGTESYEQYF. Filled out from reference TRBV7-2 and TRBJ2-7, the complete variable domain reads GAGVSQSPSNKVTEKGKDVELRCDPISGHTALYWYRQSLGQGLEFLIYFQGNSAPDKSGLPSDRFSAERTGGSVSTLTIQRTQQEDSAVYLCASSFSGTESYEQYFGPGTRLTVT.

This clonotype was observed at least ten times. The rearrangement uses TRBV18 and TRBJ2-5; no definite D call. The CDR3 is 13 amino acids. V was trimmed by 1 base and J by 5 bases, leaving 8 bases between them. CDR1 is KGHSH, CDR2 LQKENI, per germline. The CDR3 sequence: CASSPRQAETQYF. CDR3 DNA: TGTGCCAGCTCACCACGTCAAGCGGAGACCCAGTACTTC.

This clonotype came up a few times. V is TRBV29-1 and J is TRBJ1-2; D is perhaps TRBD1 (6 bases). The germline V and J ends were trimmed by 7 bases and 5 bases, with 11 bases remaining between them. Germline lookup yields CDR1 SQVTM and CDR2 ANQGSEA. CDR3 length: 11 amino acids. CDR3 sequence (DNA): TGCAGCGCCGAAAGGGGGTATGGCTACACCTTC. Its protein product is CSAERGYGYTF.

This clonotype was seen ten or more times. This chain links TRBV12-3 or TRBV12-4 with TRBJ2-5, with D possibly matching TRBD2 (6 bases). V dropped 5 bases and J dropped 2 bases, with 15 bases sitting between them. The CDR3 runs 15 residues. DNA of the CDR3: TGTGCCAGCAGTCTTTCGACTAGAGGGCAAGAGACCCAGTACTTC. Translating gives CASSLSTRGQETQYF.